Listed below are T cell receptor beta chains from one sample, sequenced in a study of regulatory T cells in long-lasting Graves disease. TCRdb fed the multiplex PCR reads into MiXCR, producing one record per CDR3 protein. The sample carries under 450,000 distinct CDR3 sequences, roughly a quarter recorded once. Source: peripheral blood mononuclear cells (PBMCs), taken when the disease was refractory, from a patient treated with antithyroid drugs. The receptors were gathered from a female donor with Graves disease. The CDR3 runs from the conserved cysteine through the conserved F or W. A D gene is named only where the DNA matches it firmly. Size is stated for part of the rows, as once, few or many counts, or as a class when the clone is expanded.

D: -; size: many; V: TRBV28; J: TRBJ2-7; CDR3: CASSFSAGGYEQYF; DNA: TGTGCCAGCAGTTTTTCGGCTGGGGGCTACGAGCAGTACTTC
D: -; size: few; V: TRBV3-1; J: TRBJ1-1; CDR3: CASSRWTANTEAFF; DNA: TGTGCCAGCAGCCGATGGACAGCGAACACTGAAGCTTTCTTT
D: -; size: -; V: TRBV27; J: TRBJ2-6; CDR3: CASSNLGARGANVLTF; DNA: TGTGCCAGCAGTAACTTGGGGGCGAGGGGGGCCAACGTCCTGACTTTC
D: TRBD1; size: many; V: TRBV30; J: TRBJ1-6; CDR3: CAWSVGGQTHSPLHF; DNA: TGTGCCTGGAGTGTAGGGGGCCAGACCCATTCACCCCTCCACTTT
D: -; size: few; V: TRBV6-2/TRBV6-3; J: TRBJ1-6; CDR3: CASRVASGSTLHF; DNA: TGTGCCAGCAGGGTCGCCAGCGGGTCCACCCTCCACTTT
D: TRBD1; size: many; V: TRBV20-1; J: TRBJ1-1; CDR3: CSARTGANTEAFF; DNA: TGCAGTGCAAGGACAGGGGCGAACACTGAAGCTTTCTTT
D: -; size: -; V: TRBV20-1; J: TRBJ2-6; CDR3: CSATRPGANVLTF; DNA: TGCAGTGCTACCCGTCCTGGGGCCAACGTCCTGACTTTC
D: -; size: few; V: TRBV20-1; J: TRBJ1-5; CDR3: CSASSGAHGNQPQHF; DNA: TGCAGTGCTAGTTCAGGGGCGCATGGCAATCAGCCCCAGCATTTT
D: -; size: many; V: TRBV2; J: TRBJ1-2; CDR3: CASIGGIPYGYTF; DNA: TGTGCCAGCATTGGAGGCATCCCCTATGGCTACACCTTC
D: TRBD1; size: -; V: TRBV20-1; J: TRBJ1-5; CDR3: CSAGRTGVQPQHF; DNA: TGCAGTGCTGGACGGACAGGGGTTCAGCCCCAGCATTTT
D: -; size: few; V: TRBV14; J: TRBJ2-7; CDR3: CASSPWGLVYEQYF; DNA: TGTGCCAGCAGCCCCTGGGGGCTAGTCTACGAGCAGTACTTC
D: TRBD1; size: -; V: TRBV19; J: TRBJ1-5; CDR3: CASSYQGDQPQHF; DNA: TGTGCCAGTAGTTATCAGGGGGATCAGCCCCAGCATTTT
D: -; size: many; V: TRBV20-1; J: TRBJ1-1; CDR3: CSASRGAQTEAFF; DNA: TGCAGTGCTAGTCGGGGGGCGCAAACTGAAGCTTTCTTT
D: -; size: many; V: TRBV6-1; J: TRBJ1-5; CDR3: CASSPGIPGQPQHF; DNA: TGTGCCAGCAGCCCCGGGATCCCCGGCCAGCCCCAGCATTTT
D: -; size: few; V: TRBV14; J: TRBJ1-1; CDR3: CASSRLTEAFF; DNA: TGTGCCAGCAGCCGGCTCACTGAAGCTTTCTTT
D: TRBD1; size: -; V: TRBV30; J: TRBJ1-2; CDR3: CAWSVGQGASGYTF; DNA: TGTGCCTGGAGTGTAGGACAGGGGGCCTCTGGCTACACCTTC
D: -; size: many; V: TRBV6-1; J: TRBJ1-1; CDR3: CASIVGGNTEAFF; DNA: TGTGCCAGCATCGTCGGGGGCAACACTGAAGCTTTCTTT
D: TRBD1; size: many; V: TRBV28; J: TRBJ1-6; CDR3: CASSLKQGTSYNSPLHF; DNA: TGTGCCAGCAGTTTGAAACAGGGGACTTCCTATAATTCACCCCTCCACTTT
D: -; size: -; V: TRBV19; J: TRBJ2-5; CDR3: CASSIGAQGGTQYF; DNA: TGTGCCAGTAGTATAGGGGCGCAGGGGGGGACCCAGTACTTC
D: TRBD2; size: many; V: TRBV2; J: TRBJ2-5; CDR3: CASSLAGSLQETQYF; DNA: TGTGCCAGCAGTCTAGCGGGATCCCTCCAAGAGACCCAGTACTTC
D: -; size: -; V: TRBV28; J: TRBJ2-1; CDR3: CASRGGGQNNEQFF; DNA: TGTGCCAGCAGGGGGGGGGGACAGAACAATGAGCAGTTCTTC
D: -; size: -; V: TRBV24-1; J: TRBJ2-2; CDR3: CATSVPGPGETGELFF; DNA: TGTGCCACCAGTGTCCCGGGCCCGGGGGAAACCGGGGAGCTGTTTTTT
D: -; size: few; V: TRBV6-4; J: TRBJ1-6; CDR3: CASSYTKGVSPLHF; DNA: TGTGCCAGCAGTTACACCAAGGGCGTATCACCCCTCCACTTT
D: -; size: many; V: TRBV20-1; J: TRBJ1-2; CDR3: CSARDRGSSYGYTF; DNA: TGCAGTGCTAGAGATAGGGGGTCGAGCTATGGCTACACCTTC
D: TRBD1; size: -; V: TRBV28; J: TRBJ2-3; CDR3: CASSLPRDRAIDTQYF; DNA: TGTGCCAGCAGTTTACCCAGGGACAGGGCCATAGATACGCAGTATTTT
D: TRBD2; size: -; V: TRBV20-1; J: TRBJ2-3; CDR3: CSARDLLRETDTQYF; DNA: TGCAGTGCTAGAGATCTTTTGCGGGAGACAGATACGCAGTATTTT
D: -; size: once; V: TRBV20-1; J: TRBJ1-1; CDR3: CSARDRWSTEAFF; DNA: TGCAGTGCTAGAGATCGATGGAGCACTGAAGCTTTCTTT
D: -; size: -; V: TRBV19; J: TRBJ1-3; CDR3: CASSTGSGNTIYF; DNA: TGTGCCAGCAGCACAGGTTCTGGAAACACCATATATTTT
D: -; size: many; V: TRBV20-1; J: TRBJ1-2; CDR3: CSARENRAGYGYTF; DNA: TGCAGTGCTAGAGAGAACAGGGCTGGCTATGGCTACACCTTC
D: -; size: many; V: TRBV30; J: TRBJ2-7; CDR3: CAWSTHGLTYEQYF; DNA: TGTGCCTGGTCCACACATGGACTGACATACGAGCAGTACTTC
D: -; size: many; V: TRBV12-3/TRBV12-4; J: TRBJ1-2; CDR3: CASSFGGARGVGYTF; DNA: TGTGCCAGCAGTTTCGGAGGGGCTCGAGGAGTTGGCTACACCTTC
D: TRBD1; size: -; V: TRBV6-4; J: TRBJ1-2; CDR3: CASSDQPSPQGGGYTF; DNA: TGTGCCAGCAGTGACCAACCCAGTCCCCAGGGGGGTGGCTACACCTTC
D: TRBD1; size: -; V: TRBV7-2; J: TRBJ2-3; CDR3: CASSWTGQSTDTQYF; DNA: TGTGCCAGCAGTTGGACAGGGCAAAGCACAGATACGCAGTATTTT
D: -; size: many; V: TRBV2; J: TRBJ1-5; CDR3: CASSQGVEGQPQHF; DNA: TGTGCCAGCAGTCAAGGGGTTGAGGGTCAGCCCCAGCATTTT
D: -; size: -; V: TRBV19; J: TRBJ1-5; CDR3: CASIQDRSRNQPQHF; DNA: TGTGCCAGTATTCAAGACAGGAGTCGTAATCAGCCCCAGCATTTT
D: -; size: many; V: TRBV20-1; J: TRBJ2-7; CDR3: CSARQIYEQYF; DNA: TGCAGTGCTAGACAGATATACGAGCAGTACTTC
D: -; size: many; V: TRBV27; J: TRBJ1-1; CDR3: CASSLSQRNTEAFF; DNA: TGTGCCAGCAGTTTGTCACAGCGGAACACTGAAGCTTTCTTT
D: -; size: many; V: TRBV20-1; J: TRBJ1-4; CDR3: CSASDPGEKLFF; DNA: TGCAGTGCTAGCGACCCCGGGGAAAAACTGTTTTTT
D: TRBD2; size: -; V: TRBV6-1; J: TRBJ2-1; CDR3: CATSAYNEQFF; DNA: TGTGCAACTAGCGCCTACAATGAGCAGTTCTTC
D: TRBD2; size: -; V: TRBV6-1; J: TRBJ2-2; CDR3: CASRGGLADSGELFF; DNA: TGTGCCAGCAGGGGGGGACTAGCGGATAGCGGGGAGCTGTTTTTT
D: -; size: few; V: TRBV29-1; J: TRBJ2-7; CDR3: CSVEEDVAREYF; DNA: TGCAGCGTTGAAGAAGACGTCGCTAGGGAATACTTC
D: TRBD2; size: -; V: TRBV11-2; J: TRBJ2-2; CDR3: CASRRIRLAPLNTGELFF; DNA: TGTGCCAGCAGGAGAATAAGACTAGCGCCCTTAAACACCGGGGAGCTGTTTTTT
D: -; size: few; V: TRBV19; J: TRBJ1-2; CDR3: CASRKGIHVNGYTF; DNA: TGTGCCAGCAGGAAAGGGATTCACGTGAATGGCTACACCTTC
D: TRBD1; size: many; V: TRBV3-1; J: TRBJ1-3; CDR3: CATRQGGSGNTIYF; DNA: TGTGCCACTCGACAGGGCGGCTCTGGAAACACCATATATTTT
D: TRBD2; size: -; V: TRBV10-3; J: TRBJ2-3; CDR3: CAISSVAGAPSDTQYF; DNA: TGTGCCATCAGTTCGGTAGCGGGAGCTCCCTCAGATACGCAGTATTTT
D: -; size: -; V: TRBV9; J: TRBJ2-7; CDR3: CASSAGVGTAYEQYF; DNA: TGTGCCAGCAGCGCCGGGGTGGGGACTGCCTACGAGCAGTACTTC
D: -; size: -; V: TRBV20-1; J: TRBJ2-5; CDR3: CSARDSGPAETQYF; DNA: TGCAGTGCTAGAGATTCCGGGCCGGCGGAGACCCAGTACTTC
D: TRBD1; size: many; V: TRBV12-3/TRBV12-4; J: TRBJ1-2; CDR3: CASRLHRGQGSYGYTF; DNA: TGTGCCAGCAGATTACATAGGGGACAGGGTTCCTATGGCTACACCTTC
D: -; size: many; V: TRBV12-5; J: TRBJ1-1; CDR3: CASGQPRTQNTEAFF; DNA: TGTGCTAGTGGGCAACCTAGGACCCAAAACACTGAAGCTTTCTTT
D: -; size: few; V: TRBV7-2; J: TRBJ2-5; CDR3: CASSILPWGTQYF; DNA: TGTGCCAGCAGCATTCTGCCATGGGGGACCCAGTACTTC
D: -; size: -; V: TRBV6-1; J: TRBJ1-2; CDR3: CASSRDGGYGYTF; DNA: TGTGCCAGCAGTAGGGACGGTGGCTATGGCTACACCTTC
D: -; size: few; V: TRBV9; J: TRBJ1-1; CDR3: CASSVPRTVAEAFF; DNA: TGTGCCAGCAGTGTGCCGCGGACAGTAGCTGAAGCTTTCTTT
D: TRBD2; size: -; V: TRBV5-1; J: TRBJ2-3; CDR3: CASSLWLAVWDTQYF; DNA: TGCGCCAGCAGCTTGTGGCTAGCGGTTTGGGATACGCAGTATTTT